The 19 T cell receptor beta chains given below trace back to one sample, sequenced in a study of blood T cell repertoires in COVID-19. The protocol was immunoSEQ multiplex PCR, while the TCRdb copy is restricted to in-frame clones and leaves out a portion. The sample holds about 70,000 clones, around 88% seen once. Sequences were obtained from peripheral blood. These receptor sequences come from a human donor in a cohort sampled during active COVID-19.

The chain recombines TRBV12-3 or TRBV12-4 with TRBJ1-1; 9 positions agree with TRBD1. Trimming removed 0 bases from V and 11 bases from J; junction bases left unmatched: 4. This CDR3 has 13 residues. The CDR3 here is CASSLARTGVAFF. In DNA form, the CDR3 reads TGTGCCAGCAGTTTAGCCCGGACAGGGGTCGCTTTCTTT.

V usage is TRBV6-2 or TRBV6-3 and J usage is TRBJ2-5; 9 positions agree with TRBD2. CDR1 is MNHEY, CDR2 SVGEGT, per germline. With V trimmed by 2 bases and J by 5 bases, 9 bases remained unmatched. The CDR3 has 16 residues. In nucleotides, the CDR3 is TGTGCCAGCAGTTACCCCTCGGCGGGGGGGCGGGAGACCCAGTACTTC. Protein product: CASSYPSAGGRETQYF.

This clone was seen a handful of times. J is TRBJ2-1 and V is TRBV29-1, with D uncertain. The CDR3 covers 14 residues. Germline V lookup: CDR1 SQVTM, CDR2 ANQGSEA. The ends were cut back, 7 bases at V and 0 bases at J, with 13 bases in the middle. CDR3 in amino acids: CSGQAGFSYNEQFF. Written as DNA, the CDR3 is TGCAGCGGCCAAGCCGGGTTCTCCTACAATGAGCAGTTCTTC.

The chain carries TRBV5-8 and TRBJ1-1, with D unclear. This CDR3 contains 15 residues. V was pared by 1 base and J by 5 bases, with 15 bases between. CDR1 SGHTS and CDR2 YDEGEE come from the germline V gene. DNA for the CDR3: TGTGCCAGCAGCTTGTCTCCGGGTCCCGGAACTGAAGCTTTCTTT. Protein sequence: CASSLSPGPGTEAFF.

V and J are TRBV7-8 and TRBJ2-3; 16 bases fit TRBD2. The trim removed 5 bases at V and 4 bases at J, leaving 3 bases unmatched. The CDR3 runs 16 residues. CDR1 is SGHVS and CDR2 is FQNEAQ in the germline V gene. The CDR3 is CASSRGLAGGPDTQYF. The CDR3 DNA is TGTGCCAGCAGCCGGGGACTAGCGGGGGGGCCAGATACGCAGTATTTT.

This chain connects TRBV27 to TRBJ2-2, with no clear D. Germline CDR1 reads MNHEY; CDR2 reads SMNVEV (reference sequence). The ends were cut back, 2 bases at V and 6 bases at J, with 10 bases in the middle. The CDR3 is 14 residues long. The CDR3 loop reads CASSLIGRAGELFF. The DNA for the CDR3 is TGTGCCAGCAGTTTAATAGGTCGGGCCGGGGAGCTGTTTTTT.

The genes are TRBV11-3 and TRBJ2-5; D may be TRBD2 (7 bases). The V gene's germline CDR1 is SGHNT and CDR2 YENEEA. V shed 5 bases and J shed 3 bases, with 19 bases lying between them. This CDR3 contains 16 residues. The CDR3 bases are TGTGCCAGCAGCCTCGGGACCAAAGGGGGGGAAGAGACCCAGTACTTC. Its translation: CASSLGTKGGEETQYF.

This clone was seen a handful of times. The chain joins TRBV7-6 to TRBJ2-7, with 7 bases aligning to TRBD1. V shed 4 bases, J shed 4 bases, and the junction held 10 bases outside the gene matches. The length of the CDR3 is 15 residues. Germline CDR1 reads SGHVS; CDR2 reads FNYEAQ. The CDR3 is CASSSEQGSGYEQYF. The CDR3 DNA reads TGTGCCAGCAGCTCTGAACAGGGGTCGGGGTACGAGCAGTACTTC. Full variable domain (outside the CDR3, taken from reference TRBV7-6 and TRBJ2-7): GAGVSQSPRYKVTKRGQDVALRCDPISGHVSLYWYRQALGQGPEFLTYFNYEAQQDKSGLPNDRFSAERPEGSISTLTIQRTEQRDSAMYRCASSSEQGSGYEQYFGPGTRLTVT.

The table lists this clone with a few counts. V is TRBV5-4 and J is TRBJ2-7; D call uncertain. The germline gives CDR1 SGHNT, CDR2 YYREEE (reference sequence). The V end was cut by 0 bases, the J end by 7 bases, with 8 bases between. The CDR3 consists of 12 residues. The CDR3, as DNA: TGTGCCAGCAGCTTGGGATCCGGGGAGCAGTACTTC. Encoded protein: CASSLGSGEQYF.

The CDR3 nucleotides are TGTGCCAGCAGTCCCTATAGGGGGAGCGCAGATACGCAGTATTTT. It specifies CASSPYRGSADTQYF. The rearrangement joins TRBV11-2 to TRBJ2-3; a weak D match, TRBD1 (6 bases). Germline CDR1 reads SGHAT; CDR2 reads FQNNGV. Trimming pared 6 bases from V and 4 bases from J, leaving 17 bases between. The CDR3 contains 15 residues.

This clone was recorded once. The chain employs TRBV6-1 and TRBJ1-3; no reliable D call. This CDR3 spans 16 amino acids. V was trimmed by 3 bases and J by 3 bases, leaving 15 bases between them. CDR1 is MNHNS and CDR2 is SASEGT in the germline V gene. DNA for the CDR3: TGTGCCAGCAGTGACTACGCGGTTGAGGGTGGAAACACCATATATTTT. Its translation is CASSDYAVEGGNTIYF.

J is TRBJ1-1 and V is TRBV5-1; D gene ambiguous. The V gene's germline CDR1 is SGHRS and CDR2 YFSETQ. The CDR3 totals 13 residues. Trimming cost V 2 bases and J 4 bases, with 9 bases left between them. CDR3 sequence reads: CASSFRGGTEAFF. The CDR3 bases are TGCGCCAGCAGCTTTCGAGGAGGCACTGAAGCTTTCTTT.

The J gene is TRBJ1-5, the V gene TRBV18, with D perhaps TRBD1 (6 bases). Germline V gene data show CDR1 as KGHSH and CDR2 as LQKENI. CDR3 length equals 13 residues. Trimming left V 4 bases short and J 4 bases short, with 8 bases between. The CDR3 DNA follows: TGTGCCAGCTCACGGACAGAGAATCAGCCCCAGCATTTT. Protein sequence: CASSRTENQPQHF.

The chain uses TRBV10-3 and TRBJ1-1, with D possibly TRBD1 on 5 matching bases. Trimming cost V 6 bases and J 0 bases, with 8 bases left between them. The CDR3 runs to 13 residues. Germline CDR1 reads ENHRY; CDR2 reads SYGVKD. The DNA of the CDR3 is TGTGCCATCAGACAGGTCTTGAACACTGAAGCTTTCTTT. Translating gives CAIRQVLNTEAFF.

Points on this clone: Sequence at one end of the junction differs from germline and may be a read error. This CDR3 reads CASSLGGTGSDHF. For the CDR3, the DNA is TGTGCCAGCAGCTTAGGGGGAACGGGAAGCGACCATTTT. V usage is TRBV11-2 and J usage is TRBJ2-3; TRBD2 is a possible D gene (5 bases). The CDR3 covers 13 residues. Germline V gene lookup returns CDR1 SGHAT and CDR2 FQNNGV.

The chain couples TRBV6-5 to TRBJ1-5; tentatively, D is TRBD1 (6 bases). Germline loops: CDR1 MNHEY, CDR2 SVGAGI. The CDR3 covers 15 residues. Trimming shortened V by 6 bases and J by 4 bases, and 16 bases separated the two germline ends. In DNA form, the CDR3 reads TGTGCCAGCAGACCCACAGGGTTGGGAAATCAGCCCCAGCATTTT. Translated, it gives CASRPTGLGNQPQHF.

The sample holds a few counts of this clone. CDR3 residues: CASTETGRDEQFF. For the CDR3, the DNA is TGTGCCAGCACCGAGACAGGTCGAGATGAGCAGTTCTTC. The V and J genes are TRBV27 and TRBJ2-1; D may be TRBD1 (6 bases). CDR3 length: 13 amino acids. Germline CDR1 reads MNHEY; CDR2 reads SMNVEV (reference sequence). Trimming took 7 bases from V and 8 from J, leaving 15 bases between them.

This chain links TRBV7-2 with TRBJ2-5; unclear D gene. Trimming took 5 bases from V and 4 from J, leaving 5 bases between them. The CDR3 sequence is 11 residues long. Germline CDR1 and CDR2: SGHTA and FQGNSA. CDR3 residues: CASSPLETQYF. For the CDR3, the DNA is TGTGCCAGCAGCCCACTAGAGACCCAGTACTTC.

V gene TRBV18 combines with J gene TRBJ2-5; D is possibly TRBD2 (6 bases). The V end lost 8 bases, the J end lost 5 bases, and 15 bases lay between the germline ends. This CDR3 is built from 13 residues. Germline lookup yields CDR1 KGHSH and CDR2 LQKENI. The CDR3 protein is CASRGLLVETQYF. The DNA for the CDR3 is TGTGCCAGCCGGGGACTCCTAGTCGAGACCCAGTACTTC.